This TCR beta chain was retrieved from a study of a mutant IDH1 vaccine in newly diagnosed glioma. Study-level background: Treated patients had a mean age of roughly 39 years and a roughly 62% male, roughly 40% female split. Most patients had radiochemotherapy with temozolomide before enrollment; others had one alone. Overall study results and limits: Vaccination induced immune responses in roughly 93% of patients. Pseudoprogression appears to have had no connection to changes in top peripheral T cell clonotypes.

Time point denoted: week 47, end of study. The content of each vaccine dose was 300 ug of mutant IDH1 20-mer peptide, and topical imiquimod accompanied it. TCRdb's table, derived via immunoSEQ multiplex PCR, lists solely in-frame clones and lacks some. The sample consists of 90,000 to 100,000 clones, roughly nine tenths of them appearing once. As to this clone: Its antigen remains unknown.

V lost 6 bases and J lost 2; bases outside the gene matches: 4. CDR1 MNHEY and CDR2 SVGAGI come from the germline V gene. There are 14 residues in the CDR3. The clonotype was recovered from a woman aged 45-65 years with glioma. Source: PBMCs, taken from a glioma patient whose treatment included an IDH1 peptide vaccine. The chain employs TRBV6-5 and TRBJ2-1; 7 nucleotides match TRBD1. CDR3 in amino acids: CASRVQGTYNEQFF. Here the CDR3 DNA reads TGTGCCAGCAGGGTACAGGGGACCTACAATGAGCAGTTCTTC.